Listed below are T cell receptor beta chains from one sample, sequenced in a study of Ad26.COV2.S vaccination and SARS-CoV-2 variants. Only in-frame clones appear in the TCRdb table, and some are missing; sequencing was by immunoSEQ multiplex PCR. This sample has around 300,000 clones, with more than 85% found just once. The sequencing used peripheral blood, collected in a trial of Ad26.COV2.S vaccine versus placebo. Receptor source: a person between 18 and 59 years old who received the Ad26.COV2.S COVID-19 vaccine or a placebo. CDR3s include the opening cysteine and the closing phenylalanine or tryptophan. D genes are given only for firm matches. A clone size is listed for some rows: how often the clone was seen (once, few, many), or a class if it is expanded.

CDR3 protein	CDR3 DNA	clone size	D gene	V gene	J gene
CASSQTWTDSSYEQYF	TGTGCCAGCAGCCAAACGTGGACGGACAGCTCCTACGAGCAGTACTTC	-	-	TRBV3-1/TRBV3-2	TRBJ2-7
CASSSSQGEQYF	TGTGCCAGCAGTTCCAGCCAGGGCGAGCAGTACTTC	-	-	TRBV12-3/TRBV12-4	TRBJ2-7
CASQSPGPGELFF	TGTGCCAGCCAAAGTCCGGGGCCCGGGGAGCTGTTTTTT	-	-	TRBV19	TRBJ2-2
CASSLGSRNTEAFF	TGTGCCAGCAGCTTGGGTTCACGAAACACTGAAGCTTTCTTT	-	-	TRBV5-4	TRBJ1-1
CASSLGLAGGLENEQFF	TGTGCCAGCAGCTTGGGACTAGCGGGAGGGCTAGAAAATGAGCAGTTCTTC	-	TRBD2	TRBV5-4	TRBJ2-1
CASTGQGGDEKLFF	TGTGCCAGCACCGGACAGGGGGGAGATGAAAAACTGTTTTTT	-	TRBD1	TRBV6-1	TRBJ1-4
CASSLAVPGNQPQHF	TGTGCCAGCAGCTTGGCTGTTCCTGGGAATCAGCCCCAGCATTTT	-	-	TRBV5-5	TRBJ1-5
CASSGGQNRYEQYF	TGCGCCAGCAGTGGGGGACAGAACCGCTACGAGCAGTACTTC	-	TRBD1	TRBV10-2	TRBJ2-7
CASSPPGTDTQYF	TGTGCCAGCTCACCACCGGGCACAGATACGCAGTATTTT	-	-	TRBV18	TRBJ2-3
CASIEFSGANVLTF	TGTGCCAGCATAGAGTTCTCTGGGGCCAACGTCCTGACTTTC	-	-	TRBV7-2	TRBJ2-6
CASSERRLAKNIQYF	TGTGCCAGCAGTGAACGACGCTTAGCCAAAAACATTCAGTACTTC	-	-	TRBV6-1	TRBJ2-4
CASGFSETQYF	TGTGCCAGCGGATTCTCGGAGACCCAGTACTTC	-	-	TRBV14	TRBJ2-5
CASTWTRTGELFF	TGCGCCAGCACCTGGACCCGGACCGGGGAGCTGTTTTTT	-	-	TRBV10-1	TRBJ2-2
CASSLQENTEAFF	TGTGCCAGCAGCTTGCAGGAGAACACTGAAGCTTTCTTT	once	-	TRBV7-9	TRBJ1-1
CASSQDVRPGELFF	TGTGCCAGCAGCCAAGATGTAAGGCCCGGGGAGCTGTTTTTT	-	-	TRBV3-1/TRBV3-2	TRBJ2-2
CATQGVYGYTF	TGTGCCACCCAGGGGGTCTATGGCTACACCTTC	-	TRBD1	TRBV27	TRBJ1-2
CASSIRGEDTEAFF	TGTGCCAGCAGCATCAGGGGGGAGGACACTGAAGCTTTCTTT	-	TRBD1	TRBV9	TRBJ1-1
CASSPVDRAGANVLTF	TGCGCCAGCAGCCCGGTGGACAGGGCTGGGGCCAACGTCCTGACTTTC	-	TRBD1	TRBV5-1	TRBJ2-6
CAWSTRGGPGNTIYF	TGTGCCTGGAGTACGAGGGGCGGCCCTGGAAACACCATATATTTT	-	-	TRBV30	TRBJ1-3
CASSLGLEAKLFF	TGTGCCAGCAGCTTAGGGCTAGAGGCAAAACTGTTTTTT	-	-	TRBV11-2	TRBJ1-4
CASSPSWDYSYEQYF	TGTGCCAGCAGTCCTTCTTGGGACTATAGCTACGAGCAGTACTTC	-	TRBD2	TRBV6-5	TRBJ2-7
CASGPAGFNNEQFF	TGTGCCAGCGGTCCAGCGGGATTTAACAATGAGCAGTTCTTC	once	TRBD2	TRBV11-2	TRBJ2-1
CASSPKRTGTTDTQYF	TGTGCCAGCTCACCAAAGAGGACAGGGACCACAGATACGCAGTATTTT	-	TRBD1	TRBV18	TRBJ2-3